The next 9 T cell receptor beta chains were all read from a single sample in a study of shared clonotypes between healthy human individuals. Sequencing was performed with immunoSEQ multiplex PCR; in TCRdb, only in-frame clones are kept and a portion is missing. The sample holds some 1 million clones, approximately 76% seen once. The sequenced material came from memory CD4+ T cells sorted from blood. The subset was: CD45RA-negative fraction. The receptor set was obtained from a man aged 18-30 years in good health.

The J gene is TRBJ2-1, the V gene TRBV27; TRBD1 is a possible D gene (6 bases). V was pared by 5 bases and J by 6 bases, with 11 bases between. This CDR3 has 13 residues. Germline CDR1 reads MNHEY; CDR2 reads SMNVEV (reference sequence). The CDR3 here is CASSLTGFNEQFF. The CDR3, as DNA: TGTGCCAGCAGTCTCACAGGGTTCAATGAGCAGTTCTTC.

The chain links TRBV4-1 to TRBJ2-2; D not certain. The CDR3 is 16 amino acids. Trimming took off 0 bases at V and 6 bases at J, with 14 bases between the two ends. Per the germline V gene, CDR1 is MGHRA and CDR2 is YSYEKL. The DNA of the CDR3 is TGCGCCAGCAGCCAAGATTCCTTTAGAGTGGCCGGGGAGCTGTTTTTT. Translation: CASSQDSFRVAGELFF.

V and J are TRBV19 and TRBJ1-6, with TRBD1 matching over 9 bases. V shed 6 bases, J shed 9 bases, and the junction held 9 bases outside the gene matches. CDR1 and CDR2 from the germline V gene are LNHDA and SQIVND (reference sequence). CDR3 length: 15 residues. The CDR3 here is CASRVGQGTVSPLHF. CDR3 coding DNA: TGTGCCAGTAGGGTGGGACAGGGTACTGTTTCACCCCTCCACTTT. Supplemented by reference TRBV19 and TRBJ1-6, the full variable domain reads DGGITQSPKYLFRKEGQNVTLSCEQNLNHDAMYWYRQDPGQGLRLIYYSQIVNDFQKGDIAEGYSVSREKKESFPLTVTSAQKNPTAFYLCASRVGQGTVSPLHFGNGTRLTVT.

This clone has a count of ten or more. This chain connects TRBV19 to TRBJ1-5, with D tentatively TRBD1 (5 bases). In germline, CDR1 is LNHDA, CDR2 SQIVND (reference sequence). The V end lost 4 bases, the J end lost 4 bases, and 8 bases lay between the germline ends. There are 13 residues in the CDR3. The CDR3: CASSRQWNQPQHF. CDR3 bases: TGTGCCAGTAGTAGACAGTGGAATCAGCCCCAGCATTTT.

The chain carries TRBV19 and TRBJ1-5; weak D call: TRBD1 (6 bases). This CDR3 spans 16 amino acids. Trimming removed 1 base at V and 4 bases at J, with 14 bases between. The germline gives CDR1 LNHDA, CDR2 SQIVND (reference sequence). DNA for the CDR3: TGTGCCAGTAGTATAGTATCGGCAGGGGCAAATCAGCCCCAGCATTTT. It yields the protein CASSIVSAGANQPQHF.

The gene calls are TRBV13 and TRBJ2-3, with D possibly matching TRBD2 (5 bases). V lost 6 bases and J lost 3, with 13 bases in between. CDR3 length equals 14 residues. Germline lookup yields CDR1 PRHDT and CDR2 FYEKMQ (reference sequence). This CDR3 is CASSFVSVTDTQYF. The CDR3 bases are TGTGCCAGCAGTTTTGTTAGCGTGACAGATACGCAGTATTTT.

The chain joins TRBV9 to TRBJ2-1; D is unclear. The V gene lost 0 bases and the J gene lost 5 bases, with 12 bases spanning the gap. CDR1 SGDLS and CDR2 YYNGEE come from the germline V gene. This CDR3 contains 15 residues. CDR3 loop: CASSVGWGSHNEQFF. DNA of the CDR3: TGTGCCAGCAGCGTAGGTTGGGGTTCCCACAATGAGCAGTTCTTC.

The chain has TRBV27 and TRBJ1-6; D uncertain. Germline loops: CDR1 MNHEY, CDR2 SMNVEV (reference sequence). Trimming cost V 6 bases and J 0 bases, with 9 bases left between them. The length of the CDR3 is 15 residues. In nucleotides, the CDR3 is TGTGCCAGCAGCGTGGGGAGCTCCTATAATTCACCCCTCCACTTT. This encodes CASSVGSSYNSPLHF.

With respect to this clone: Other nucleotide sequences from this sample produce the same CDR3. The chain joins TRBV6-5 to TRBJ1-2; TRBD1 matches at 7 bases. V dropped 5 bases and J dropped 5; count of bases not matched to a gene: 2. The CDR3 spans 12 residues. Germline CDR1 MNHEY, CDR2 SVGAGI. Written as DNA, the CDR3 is TGTGCCAGCAGTACAGGGGATTATGGCTACACCTTC. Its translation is CASSTGDYGYTF.